This TCR beta chain was recovered during a study of T cells expressing NK-cell markers. TCRdb reanalyzed the 5' RACE reads, giving one entry per CDR3 protein sequence and no DNA. The table counts approximately 440,000 distinct CDR3 sequences; over 1.1% lies in the top ten. The CDR3 covers 13 residues. CDR1 and CDR2 from the germline V gene are MGHRA and YSYEKL. The sequence was obtained from a woman aged 50 to 65 in good health. The sample was blood T cells: a sorted CD56 or NKG2C T cell subset, CD4+ or CD8+ T cells, or bulk PBMC T cells (not recorded which). The V call is TRBV4-1, the J call TRBJ1-3. The CDR3 sequence: CASSPHDGNTIYF.